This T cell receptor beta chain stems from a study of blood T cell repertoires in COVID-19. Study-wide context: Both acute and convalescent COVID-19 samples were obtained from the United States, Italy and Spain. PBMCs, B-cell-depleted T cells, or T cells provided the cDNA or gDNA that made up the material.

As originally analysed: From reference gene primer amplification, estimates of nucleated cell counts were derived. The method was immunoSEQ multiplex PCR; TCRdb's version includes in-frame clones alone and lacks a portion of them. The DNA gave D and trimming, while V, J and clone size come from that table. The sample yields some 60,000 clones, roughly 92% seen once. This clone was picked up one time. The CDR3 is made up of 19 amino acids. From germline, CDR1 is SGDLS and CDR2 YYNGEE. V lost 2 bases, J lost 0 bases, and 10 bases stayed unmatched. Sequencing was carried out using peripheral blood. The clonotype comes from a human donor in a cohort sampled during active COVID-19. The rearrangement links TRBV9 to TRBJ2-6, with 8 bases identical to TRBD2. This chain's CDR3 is CASSVNSGAPLSGANVLTF. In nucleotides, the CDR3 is TGTGCCAGCAGCGTTAATAGCGGGGCCCCCCTCTCTGGGGCCAACGTCCTGACTTTC.